Listed below are T cell receptor beta chains from one sample, sequenced in a study of T cells after posttransplantation cyclophosphamide. TCRdb's copy holds only in-frame clones and misses some; the assay was immunoSEQ multiplex PCR. Sampling found 45,000 to 55,000 clones, none seen once. Sequenced: PBMCs. Receptors originate from a man between 40 and 49 years old in good health, CMV-negative, and a related stem cell transplant donor. Both conserved end residues are part of each CDR3. D genes are given only for firm matches. The size of a clone is reported for some rows only, either as once, few or many, or as a class for expanded clones.

many TRBD1 TRBJ2-7 TRBV6-1 CACGTGDSYEQYF TGTGCGTGTGGGACAGGGGATAGCTACGAGCAGTACTTC
many - TRBJ2-7 TRBV4-1 CASSPGHHILYEQYF TGCGCCAGCAGCCCGGGACATCACATTCTCTACGAGCAGTACTTC
many - TRBJ2-3 TRBV5-8 CASSPTEYTQYF TGTGCCAGCAGCCCAACAGAATATACGCAGTATTTT
many - TRBJ1-2 TRBV4-2 CASSPREGTNYGYTF TGTGCCAGCAGCCCCCGGGAAGGTACTAACTATGGCTACACCTTC
- - TRBJ2-7 TRBV28 CASRHSTYEQYF TGTGCCAGCAGGCACTCCACCTACGAGCAGTACTTC
many TRBD1 TRBJ1-1 TRBV29-1 CSVDTGDTEAFF TGCAGCGTTGATACAGGGGACACTGAAGCTTTCTTT
few TRBD1 TRBJ2-7 TRBV28 CASSGQATYEQYF TGTGCCAGCAGCGGACAGGCCACCTACGAGCAGTACTTC
many - TRBJ2-5 TRBV6-5 CASSRLDGNQETQYF TGTGCCAGCAGTCGATTGGACGGGAACCAAGAGACCCAGTACTTC
many - TRBJ2-7 TRBV5-4 CASSLSPYEQYF TGTGCCAGCAGCTTGAGCCCCTACGAGCAGTACTTC
many TRBD1 TRBJ1-1 TRBV29-1 CSVMTGGNTEAFF TGCAGCGTGATGACAGGGGGCAACACTGAAGCTTTCTTT
many TRBD1 TRBJ1-3 TRBV11-2 CASTRTGDSRNTIYF TGTGCCAGCACCAGGACAGGGGACTCGCGAAACACCATATATTTT
many - TRBJ2-3 TRBV5-1 CASSLSRRESGDTQYF TGCGCCAGCAGCTTGAGCAGGCGAGAGAGTGGAGATACGCAGTATTTT
few - TRBJ2-1 TRBV4-2 CASSQDLYNEQFF TGTGCCAGCAGCCAAGACTTATACAATGAGCAGTTCTTC
many - TRBJ2-3 TRBV6-6 CASSYSITGVTDTQYF TGTGCCAGCAGTTACTCGATTACGGGAGTCACAGATACGCAGTATTTT
many - TRBJ1-2 TRBV29-1 CSVVGHPTNYGYTF TGCAGCGTTGTTGGACACCCGACTAACTATGGCTACACCTTC
many TRBD1 TRBJ1-2 TRBV5-4 CASSAIGQGYGYTF TGTGCCAGCAGCGCCATCGGACAGGGCTACGGCTACACCTTC
many TRBD2 TRBJ2-7 TRBV5-1 CASSQNTIAGAGEQYF TGCGCCAGCAGCCAAAATACCATAGCGGGAGCGGGCGAGCAGTACTTC
- - TRBJ2-5 TRBV30 CAWSPSGLKETQYF TGTGCCTGGAGTCCGTCAGGGCTTAAGGAGACCCAGTACTTC
many TRBD2 TRBJ2-2 TRBV30 CAWRGGAGELFF TGTGCCTGGAGGGGAGGGGCCGGGGAGCTGTTTTTT
many TRBD1 TRBJ1-2 TRBV6-5 CASSRPQTGRYGYTF TGTGCCAGCAGCCGACCTCAGACAGGGAGGTATGGCTACACCTTC
many - TRBJ2-2 TRBV6-5 CASIHRANTGELFF TGTGCCAGCATCCACAGGGCCAACACCGGGGAGCTGTTTTTT
many - TRBJ2-2 TRBV29-1 CSVCPANTGELFF TGCAGCGTTTGTCCCGCGAACACCGGGGAGCTGTTTTTT
many - TRBJ2-1 TRBV30 CAWSLQGPGEQFF TGTGCCTGGAGTCTACAGGGTCCCGGAGAGCAGTTCTTC
many - TRBJ2-5 TRBV6-6 CASSYSGGGEETQYF TGTGCCAGCAGTTACTCGGGCGGCGGGGAGGAGACCCAGTACTTC
many - TRBJ2-7 TRBV7-2 CASSLRAGTYEQYF TGTGCCAGCAGCTTAAGGGCGGGAACCTACGAGCAGTACTTC
many - TRBJ2-2 TRBV27 CASSSQGQGELFF TGTGCCAGCAGTTCCCAGGGCCAGGGGGAGCTGTTTTTT
medium-sized - TRBJ2-7 TRBV5-1 CASSFSGDEQYF TGCGCCAGCAGCTTCTCCGGGGACGAGCAGTACTTC
many TRBD1 TRBJ1-2 TRBV7-3 CASGWDSQPYGYTF TGTGCCAGCGGCTGGGACAGCCAGCCGTACGGCTACACCTTC
many - TRBJ2-2 TRBV27 CASSLLASTGELFF TGTGCCAGCAGTTTACTAGCGAGTACCGGGGAGCTGTTTTTT
few TRBD1 TRBJ1-4 TRBV23-1 CASSLPGQGPLPTNEKLFF TGCGCCAGCAGTCTCCCGGGACAGGGGCCCCTGCCAACTAATGAAAAACTGTTTTTT
many - TRBJ2-5 TRBV15 CATSTRETQYF TGTGCCACTTCCACCAGGGAGACCCAGTACTTC
many - TRBJ2-7 TRBV13 CASSSVLRSSEQYF TGTGCCAGCAGCTCTGTCCTCCGGAGCTCCGAGCAGTACTTC
many - TRBJ1-1 TRBV29-1 CSGGFRGTEAFF TGCAGCGGTGGATTCAGGGGCACTGAAGCTTTCTTT
many - TRBJ1-1 TRBV19 CASSIQGSTEAFF TGTGCCAGTAGTATACAGGGTTCCACTGAAGCTTTCTTT
many - TRBJ2-7 TRBV30 CASWEGGEQYF TGTGCCTCGTGGGAGGGGGGCGAGCAGTACTTC
many TRBD2 TRBJ2-3 TRBV30 CAWGTSVPDTQYF TGTGCCTGGGGGACTAGCGTCCCAGATACGCAGTATTTT
few TRBD2 TRBJ2-7 TRBV6-1 CASSSDRREGEKYF TGTGCCAGCAGTTCGGACAGGCGGGAGGGGGAAAAGTACTTC
many - TRBJ1-1 TRBV6-5 CASSFGGYMNTEAFF TGTGCCAGCAGTTTTGGGGGCTACATGAACACTGAAGCTTTCTTT
many - TRBJ2-2 TRBV28 CASSTPTGELFF TGTGCCAGCAGCACTCCCACCGGGGAGCTGTTTTTT
many TRBD2 TRBJ2-1 TRBV27 CASSPGLAGEHEQFF TGTGCCAGCTCGCCGGGACTAGCGGGAGAGCATGAGCAGTTCTTC
many TRBD2 TRBJ2-5 TRBV5-4 CASSPTSAPETQYF TGTGCCAGCAGCCCGACTAGCGCCCCGGAGACCCAGTACTTC
many TRBD2 TRBJ2-7 TRBV4-1 CASSQSPTSGSSYEQYF TGCGCCAGCAGCCAATCCCCCACTAGCGGGAGTTCCTACGAGCAGTACTTC
many - TRBJ2-5 TRBV5-6 CASSYGGGAGEETQYF TGTGCCAGCAGCTACGGAGGGGGCGCGGGTGAAGAGACCCAGTACTTC
many - TRBJ2-7 TRBV5-4 CASSLKGGDYEQYF TGTGCCAGCAGCTTGAAAGGGGGTGACTACGAGCAGTACTTC
few TRBD1 TRBJ2-7 TRBV6-1 CASRDSSYEQYF TGTGCCAGCCGGGACAGCTCCTACGAGCAGTACTTC
many - TRBJ2-2 TRBV29-1 CSVFSRVPRGGELFF TGCAGCGTCTTTTCCCGGGTCCCCCGGGGCGGGGAGCTGTTTTTT
few TRBD1 TRBJ1-6 TRBV27 CAISLSQGVGSPLHF TGTGCCATCAGTTTATCCCAGGGGGTTGGTTCACCCCTCCACTTT
many TRBD2 TRBJ2-7 TRBV7-2 CASSTNGLAGTSFYEQYF TGTGCCAGCAGTACAAACGGACTAGCGGGGACCTCCTTCTACGAGCAGTACTTC
many - TRBJ2-7 TRBV6-5 CASNGGSYEQYF TGTGCCAGCAACGGGGGCTCCTACGAGCAGTACTTC
many TRBD1 TRBJ2-3 TRBV19 CASQDTGVTDPQGSLNTQYF TGTGCCAGCCAAGATACAGGGGTAACAGACCCGCAAGGGAGTCTCAATACGCAGTATTTT
many - TRBJ2-2 TRBV28 CASISSSHYTGELFF TGTGCCAGCATCTCTTCTAGCCACTACACCGGGGAGCTGTTTTTT
many - TRBJ2-5 TRBV5-1 CASSLAAHQETQYF TGCGCCAGCAGCTTGGCCGCACATCAAGAGACCCAGTACTTC
many TRBD1 TRBJ2-7 TRBV30 CAWTREGTAQYEQYF TGTGCCTGGACCCGAGAGGGGACAGCCCAATACGAGCAGTACTTC
many - TRBJ1-2 TRBV27 CASSLSEEEGVFYGYTF TGTGCCAGCAGTTTATCGGAAGAAGAGGGGGTCTTCTATGGCTACACCTTC
many - TRBJ2-3 TRBV14 CASSLQGTDTQYF TGTGCCAGCAGCCTCCAGGGCACAGATACGCAGTATTTT
many TRBD2 TRBJ2-7 TRBV7-9 CASSSTSGTSSYEQYF TGTGCCAGCAGCTCCACTAGCGGGACGAGCTCCTACGAGCAGTACTTC
many TRBD1 TRBJ2-7 TRBV5-4 CASSRGTGSYEQYF TGTGCCAGCAGCAGAGGGACAGGGTCCTACGAGCAGTACTTC
- TRBD2 TRBJ2-3 TRBV7-3 CASSLNLAGPRGDTKYF TGTGCCAGCAGCTTAAATCTAGCGGGACCCCGGGGAGATACGAAGTATTTT